These 24 T cell receptor beta chains originate from one sample sequenced in a study of response to subunit inactivated influenza vaccine. TCRdb reprocessed the RT-PCR reads with MiXCR, giving one entry per CDR3 protein. Among under 200,000 distinct CDR3 sequences listed, roughly 10% were seen once. This material consisted of CD8+ T cells sorted from PBMCs, taken less than 30 months after vaccination. These receptors were collected from a man between 50 and 69 years old who received an inactivated influenza vaccine.

About this clonotype: The junction differs from germline at one of its ends, possibly a read error. DNA of the CDR3: TGTGCTAGCAGCAGCAGGGGGCGCGGATCCTACAATGAGCAGTTCTTC. It is translated as CASSSRGRGSYNEQFF. The chain combines TRBV7-7 with TRBJ2-1, with 8 bases identical to TRBD1. The V gene's germline CDR1 is SSHAT and CDR2 FNYEAQ (reference sequence). The CDR3 sequence is 16 residues long.

The chain links TRBV5-6 to TRBJ2-1; D is unclear. CDR1 is SGHDT and CDR2 is YYEEEE in the germline V gene. With 0 bases removed from V and 8 bases from J, the gap between germline ends came to 3 bases. CDR3 length: 11 residues. Here the CDR3 DNA reads TGTGCCAGCAGCTTGGATTATGAGCAGTTCTTC. Its translation is CASSLDYEQFF.

This clonotype was seen only a few times. Germline is not matched at one junction end, which may reflect a read error. The genes are TRBV7-7 and TRBJ2-5; D is perhaps TRBD1 or TRBD2 (6 bases each). Germline V gene data show CDR1 as SSHAT and CDR2 as FNYEAQ (reference sequence). The CDR3 contains 14 residues. CDR3 DNA: TGTGCTAGCAGCACAGTGGGGGGCGCAGAGACCCAGTACTTC. Amino acid sequence: CASSTVGGAETQYF.

This clonotype was seen more than once but under ten times. The rearrangement joins TRBV27 to TRBJ2-5; D tentatively reads TRBD1 or TRBD2 (6 bases each). Germline CDR1 MNHEY, CDR2 SMNVEV (reference sequence). Trimming shortened V by 5 bases and J by 4 bases, and 17 bases separated the two germline ends. This CDR3 contains 15 residues. CDR3 bases: TGTGCCAGCAGTCACCGATCCGGGGGCTTAGAGACCCAGTACTTC. Its translation is CASSHRSGGLETQYF.

V and J are TRBV20-1 and TRBJ1-3; D unclear. CDR1 and CDR2 from the germline V gene are DFQATT and SNEGSKA (reference sequence). The CDR3 is 16 amino acids. The germline V and J ends were trimmed by 0 bases and 0 bases, with 12 bases remaining between them. This chain's CDR3 is CSARDFIGPSGNTIYF. DNA of the CDR3: TGCAGTGCTAGAGACTTTATAGGGCCCTCTGGAAACACCATATATTTT.

A few counts support this clonotype. The chain links TRBV6-1 to TRBJ2-3; D is perhaps TRBD1 or TRBD2 (5 bases each). The CDR3 runs 17 residues. Germline V gene lookup returns CDR1 MNHNS and CDR2 SASEGT. The V end was cut by 4 bases, the J end by 2 bases, with 19 bases between. For the CDR3, the DNA is TGTGCCAGCAGTGTCCCCCCTCCGGGGCGCAACACAGATACGCAGTATTTT. This encodes CASSVPPPGRNTDTQYF.

There are a few counts of this clonotype. This chain joins TRBV5-6 and TRBJ2-3, with 13 bases fitting TRBD2. J was trimmed by 0 bases and V by 0 bases; bases with no gene match: 16. CDR1 is SGHDT and CDR2 is YYEEEE in the germline V gene. The CDR3 totals 22 residues. The chain's CDR3 is CASSLVLSVSGTSGASTDTQYF. The CDR3, as DNA: TGTGCCAGCAGCTTGGTTCTTAGCGTGAGCGGGACTAGCGGGGCAAGCACAGATACGCAGTATTTT.

This clonotype was recorded a few times. This chain links TRBV6-2 or TRBV6-3 with TRBJ2-5; 7 positions match TRBD1. Germline V gene lookup returns CDR1 MNHEY and CDR2 SVGEGT. The CDR3 sequence is 13 residues long. V was clipped by 6 bases and J by 5 bases; unmatched bases: 6. Written as DNA, the CDR3 is TGTGCCAGCAGAACAGACAGGGAGGAGACCCAGTACTTC. Protein sequence: CASRTDREETQYF.

The chain couples TRBV24-1 to TRBJ2-3; 9 bases fit TRBD2. Germline CDR1 and CDR2: KGHDR and SFDVKD. The CDR3 contains 16 residues. The trim removed 1 base at V and 4 bases at J, leaving 5 bases unmatched. CDR3 DNA: TGTGCCACCAGTGATTTCCCAGCGGGGGGCCCAGATACGCAGTATTTT. It codes for CATSDFPAGGPDTQYF.

The chain is built from TRBV25-1 and TRBJ1-2, with 7 bases matching TRBD1. This CDR3 region has 16 residues. V trimming: 3 bases; J trimming: 3 bases; junction bases outside the gene matches: 10. CDR1 and CDR2 from the germline V gene are MGHDK and SYGVNS. This CDR3 reads CASSDRGGDSDYGYTF. For the CDR3, the DNA is TGTGCCAGCAGTGATCGAGGGGGCGACAGCGACTATGGCTACACCTTC.

J is TRBJ2-7 and V is TRBV3-1; 7 bases fit TRBD2. V gave up 4 bases and J gave up 7 bases; unmatched junction bases: 13. The CDR3 runs 15 residues. The germline V gene encodes CDR1 LGHDT and CDR2 YNNKEL (reference sequence). The chain's CDR3 is CASSPRLARVGEQYF. CDR3 nucleotides: TGTGCCAGCAGCCCTCGACTAGCCCGGGTAGGAGAGCAGTACTTC.

DNA for the CDR3: TGTGCCAGCAGCTCAGAAGCCGGTAACCCGAACACCGGGGAGCTGTTTTTT. Its translation: CASSSEAGNPNTGELFF. J is TRBJ2-2 and V is TRBV12-3 or TRBV12-4; no reliable D call. CDR3 length equals 17 residues. V lost 6 bases, J lost 0 bases, and 17 bases lay in between.

This clonotype was counted many times. The CDR3: CASSPGQGAYEQYF. CDR3 bases: TGTGCCAGCTCACCGGGACAGGGGGCCTACGAGCAGTACTTC. The rearrangement joins TRBV7-6 to TRBJ2-7, with 11 bases aligning to TRBD1. The trim removed 8 bases at V and 2 bases at J, leaving 5 bases unmatched. The CDR3 is 14 amino acids. Germline CDR1 and CDR2: SGHVS and FNYEAQ.

In its sample, this clonotype was seen a few times. This chain joins TRBV5-6 and TRBJ1-1, with a possible D match to TRBD1 (5 bases). Trimming removed 2 bases at V and 6 bases at J, with 8 bases between. CDR3 length equals 12 residues. The germline gives CDR1 SGHDT, CDR2 YYEEEE. The CDR3 is CASSFLGAEAFF. The CDR3 DNA is TGTGCCAGCAGCTTCTTGGGGGCTGAAGCTTTCTTT. Based on the CDR3 plus reference TRBV5-6 and TRBJ1-1, the full variable domain is DAGVTQSPTHLIKTRGQQVTLRCSPKSGHDTVSWYQQALGQGPQFIFQYYEEEERQRGNFPDRFSGHQFPNYSSELNVNALLLGDSALYLCASSFLGAEAFFGQGTRLTVV.

The CDR3 DNA reads TGTGCCAGCAGCTTAGTGGGGGGGCCGGTCTACGAGCAGTACTTC. This encodes CASSLVGGPVYEQYF. The J gene is TRBJ2-7, the V gene TRBV7-6; D is possibly TRBD2 (7 bases). V lost 1 base to trimming and J lost 3 bases, with 13 bases between them. The CDR3 loop spans 15 amino acids. Germline CDR1 is SGHVS and CDR2 is FNYEAQ. Full variable domain (rest looked up from reference TRBV7-6 and TRBJ2-7): GAGVSQSPRYKVTKRGQDVALRCDPISGHVSLYWYRQALGQGPEFLTYFNYEAQQDKSGLPNDRFSAERPEGSISTLTIQRTEQRDSAMYRCASSLVGGPVYEQYFGPGTRLTVT.

Ten or more counts support this clonotype. This chain joins TRBV3-1 and TRBJ2-7; 7 positions agree with TRBD2. CDR1 is LGHDT and CDR2 is YNNKEL in the germline V gene (reference sequence). V trimming: 0 bases; J trimming: 2 bases; junction bases outside the gene matches: 4. The CDR3 has 15 residues. The CDR3 region is CASSQDRGLPYEQYF. As DNA, the CDR3 is TGTGCCAGCAGCCAAGATCGGGGACTACCCTACGAGCAGTACTTC.

A word on this clonotype: This may stem from a read error, because a much larger clone lies one nucleotide away. The chain couples TRBV14 to TRBJ2-7, with D possibly matching TRBD1 (6 bases). Germline V gene lookup returns CDR1 SGHDN and CDR2 FVKESK. The V end lost 1 base, the J end lost 4 bases, and 14 bases lay between the germline ends. The CDR3 sequence is 15 residues long. CDR3 protein: CASSQAGALPYEQYF. In nucleotides, the CDR3 is TGTGCCAGCAGCCAAGCAGGGGCCCTCCCGTACGAGCAGTACTTC. Together with reference TRBV14 and TRBJ2-7, the CDR3 gives the full variable domain: EAGVTQFPSHSVIEKGQTVTLRCDPISGHDNLYWYRRVMGKEIKFLLHFVKESKQDESGMPNNRFLAERTGGTYSTLKVQPAELEDSGVYFCASSQAGALPYEQYFGPGTRLTVT.

As DNA, the CDR3 is TGTGCCAGCAGCGTTAGTCCCTCCTACGAGCAGTACTTC. This codes for CASSVSPSYEQYF. V usage is TRBV9 and J usage is TRBJ2-7, with D hard to call. V was cut by 2 bases and J by 0 bases, with 6 bases left in between. This CDR3 region has 13 residues. Looked up from germline, CDR1 is SGDLS and CDR2 is YYNGEE.

Many counts were recorded for this clonotype. V usage is TRBV4-3 and J usage is TRBJ2-1, with 7 bases that match TRBD1. Unmatched junction bases numbered 12, after V lost 3 bases and J lost 7 bases. The CDR3 extends over 16 amino acids. Germline values: CDR1 LGHNA, CDR2 YSLEER. CDR3 nucleotide sequence: TGCGCCAGCAGCCACCTGACAGGGTTCAGGGCGAATGAGCAGTTCTTC. It translates to CASSHLTGFRANEQFF.

The CDR3, as DNA: TGTGCCAGCAGCCAAGATCCAGGGGCAGGCTATGGCTACACCTTC. Its translation is CASSQDPGAGYGYTF. The rearrangement uses TRBV3-1 and TRBJ1-2, with D possibly matching TRBD1 (6 bases). This CDR3 comprises 15 residues. Trimming shortened V by 0 bases and J by 4 bases, and 12 bases separated the two germline ends. CDR1 and CDR2 from the germline V gene are LGHDT and YNNKEL (reference sequence). Full variable domain (outside the CDR3, taken from reference TRBV3-1 and TRBJ1-2): DTAVSQTPKYLVTQMGNDKSIKCEQNLGHDTMYWYKQDSKKFLKIMFSYNNKELIINETVPNRFSPKSPDKAHLNLHINSLELGDSAVYFCASSQDPGAGYGYTFGSGTRLTVV.

A note on this clonotype: Just one base apart from a much larger clone, this may be a read error. The rearrangement uses TRBV4-2 and TRBJ2-1; D gene unclear. Germline-derived CDR1 and CDR2 are LGHNA and YNFKEQ. This CDR3 contains 15 residues. V was shortened by 4 bases and J by 4 bases, with 14 bases between the two germline ends. The CDR3, as DNA: TGTGCCAGCAGCCCCGTGCAGGAGATTTACAATGAGCAGTTCTTC. Translated, it gives CASSPVQEIYNEQFF.

This clonotype was seen a handful of times. This sequence joins TRBV20-1 and TRBJ2-7; D is undetermined. V gave up 2 bases and J gave up 5 bases, with 7 bases separating them. The CDR3 is made up of 11 amino acids. Germline assignment: CDR1 DFQATT and CDR2 SNEGSKA (reference sequence). The CDR3 here is CSARYSHEQYF. In DNA form, the CDR3 reads TGCAGTGCTAGATATTCCCACGAGCAGTACTTC.

This clonotype was seen many times. The rearrangement uses TRBV6-1 and TRBJ2-1; D remains unclear. The germline V and J ends were trimmed by 2 bases and 0 bases, with 8 bases remaining between them. The germline V gene encodes CDR1 MNHNS and CDR2 SASEGT. This CDR3 has 15 amino acids. CDR3 sequence (DNA): TGTGCCAGCAGTGAACACCAGAGCTCCTACAATGAGCAGTTCTTC. This sequence encodes CASSEHQSSYNEQFF.

In this sample, this clonotype turned up a few times. The chain couples TRBV29-1 to TRBJ2-1; D is uncertain. Germline CDR1 reads SQVTM; CDR2 reads ANQGSEA. CDR3 length: 10 residues. The V and J ends lost 7 bases and 5 bases respectively, with 6 bases between them. The DNA of the CDR3 is TGCAGCGGGGCCAACAATGAGCAGTTCTTC. It codes for CSGANNEQFF.